This TCR beta chain was identified in a study of radiation and T cells in renal cell carcinoma. Trimming shortened V by 4 bases and J by 0 bases, and 15 bases separated the two germline ends. The CDR3 has 16 amino acids. Germline V gene sequence: CDR1 SGHNT, CDR2 YYREEE (reference sequence). Assay used: immunoSEQ multiplex PCR; TCRdb lists only in-frame clones, some missing. This sample has approximately 85,000 clones, with nearly 90% found just once. The time point is: blood 4 weeks post-SBRT, at nephrectomy. Noted treatment: 15 Gy SBRT to primary tumor, nephrectomy 4 weeks later. The tumor was a clear cell renal cell carcinoma.

This sequence joins TRBV5-4 and TRBJ2-3; TRBD2 is a possible D gene (7 bases). This TCR was sampled from a woman between 65 and 79 years old with renal cell carcinoma. Sequencing used blood, obtained from a patient whose treatment included radiotherapy and nephrectomy. Here the CDR3 reads CASSLGGGHSTDTQYF. The CDR3 DNA follows: TGTGCCAGCAGCCTTGGCGGGGGCCATAGCACAGATACGCAGTATTTT.